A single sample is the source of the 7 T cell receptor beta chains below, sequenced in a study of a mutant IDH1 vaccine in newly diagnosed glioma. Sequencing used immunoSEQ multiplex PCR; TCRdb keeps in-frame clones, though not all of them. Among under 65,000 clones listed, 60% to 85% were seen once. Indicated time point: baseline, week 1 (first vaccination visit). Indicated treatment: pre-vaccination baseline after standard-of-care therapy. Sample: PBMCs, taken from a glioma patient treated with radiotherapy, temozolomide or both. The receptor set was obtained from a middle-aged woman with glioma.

The CDR3: CAIPDPRGYEQYF. Here the CDR3 DNA reads TGTGCCATCCCCGACCCCCGAGGGTACGAGCAGTACTTC. The rearrangement links TRBV19 to TRBJ2-7; the D gene is possibly TRBD2 (5 bases). Trimming pared 10 bases from V and 4 bases from J, leaving 17 bases between. This CDR3 comprises 13 residues. CDR1 LNHDA and CDR2 SQIVND come from the germline V gene (reference sequence).

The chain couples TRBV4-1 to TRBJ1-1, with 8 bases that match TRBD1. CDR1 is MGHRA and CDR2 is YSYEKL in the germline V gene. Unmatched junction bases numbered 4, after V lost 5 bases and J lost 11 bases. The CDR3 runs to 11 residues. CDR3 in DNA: TGCGCCAGCAGCTTTCAGGGGGCGGCTTTCTTT. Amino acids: CASSFQGAAFF.

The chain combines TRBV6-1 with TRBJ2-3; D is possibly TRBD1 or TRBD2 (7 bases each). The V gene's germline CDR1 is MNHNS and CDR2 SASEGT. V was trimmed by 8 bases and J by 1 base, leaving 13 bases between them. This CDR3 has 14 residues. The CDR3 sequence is CASEAGGGTDTQYF. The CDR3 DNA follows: TGTGCCAGCGAGGCAGGGGGGGGCACAGATACGCAGTATTTT.

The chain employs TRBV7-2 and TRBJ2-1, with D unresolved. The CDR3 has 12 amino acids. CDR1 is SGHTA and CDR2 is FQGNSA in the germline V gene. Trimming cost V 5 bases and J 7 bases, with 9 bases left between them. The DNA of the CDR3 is TGTGCCAGCAGCCACCTGCGGAATGAGCAGTTCTTC. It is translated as CASSHLRNEQFF.

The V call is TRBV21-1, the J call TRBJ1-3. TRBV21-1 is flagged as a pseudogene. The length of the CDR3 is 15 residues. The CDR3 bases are TGTGCCACAAACTACAGCGACGGATTGAGAAACACCATATATTTT. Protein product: CATNYSDGLRNTIYF.

The CDR3 bases are TGCAGCGTTCAAGGGTTGAGCGCTGAAGCTTTCTTT. Translation gives CSVQGLSAEAFF. The chain links TRBV29-1 to TRBJ1-1; D not resolved. V lost 5 bases and J 6 bases, leaving 13 bases between the germline ends. The V gene's germline CDR1 is SQVTM and CDR2 ANQGSEA. This CDR3 spans 12 amino acids.

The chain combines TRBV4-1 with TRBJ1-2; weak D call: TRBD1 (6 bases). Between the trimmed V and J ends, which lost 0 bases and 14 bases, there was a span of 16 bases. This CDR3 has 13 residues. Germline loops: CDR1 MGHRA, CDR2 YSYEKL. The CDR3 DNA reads TGCGCCAGCAGCCAAGATCGGGAGGGGGATATAACCTTC. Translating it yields CASSQDREGDITF.